Each of the 24 T cell receptor beta chains below was sequenced from the same sample in a study of shared clonotypes between healthy human individuals. TCRdb's copy holds only in-frame clones and misses some; the assay was immunoSEQ multiplex PCR. Seen here are 200,000 to 250,000 clones, 65% to 70% observed once, and the top ten hold 8.5% to 14%. The sample comprised memory CD4+ T cells sorted from blood. As for subset: CD45RA-negative fraction. These receptors were collected from a young man in good health.

V gene TRBV6-6 combines with J gene TRBJ2-4; D is undetermined. Germline CDR1 reads MNHNY; CDR2 reads SVGAGI (reference sequence). The CDR3 has 11 amino acids. Trimming removed 6 bases from V and 8 bases from J, with 8 bases in between. CDR3 protein: CASSERDIQYF. CDR3 nucleotides: TGTGCCAGCAGCGAAAGGGACATTCAGTACTTC.

The chain couples TRBV7-2 to TRBJ1-4; a weak D match, TRBD1 (5 bases). Trimming left V 1 base short and J 7 bases short, with 10 bases between. Germline V gene sequence: CDR1 SGHTA, CDR2 FQGNSA. The CDR3 is 14 amino acids. Written as DNA, the CDR3 is TGTGCCAGCAGCTTAGGGGGGTTGGGTGAAAAACTGTTTTTT. The encoded protein is CASSLGGLGEKLFF.

Of note for this clone: A far larger clone is off by one base, so a read error is likely. The same CDR3 can be traced to other DNA sequences in this sample. This rearrangement joins TRBV7-8 to TRBJ1-2; D gene uncertain. There are 13 residues in the CDR3. Germline V gene sequence: CDR1 SGHVS, CDR2 FQNEAQ. The chain's CDR3 is CASSLEPVYGYTF. CDR3 bases: TGTGCCAGCAGCTTAGAACCCGTATATGGCTACACTTTC.

The DNA of the CDR3 is TGTGCCAGCTCACCCCCCGGACTAGCGGGGGCTCAGGAGCAGTTCTTC. Amino acids: CASSPPGLAGAQEQFF. The chain couples TRBV18 to TRBJ2-1; 13 bases fit TRBD2. This CDR3 is built from 16 residues. The J segment lost 10 bases and the V segment lost 3 bases, leaving 9 bases of the junction unmatched. Germline CDR1 reads KGHSH; CDR2 reads LQKENI.

The chain carries TRBV29-1 and TRBJ2-7; D call uncertain. The CDR3 is 12 residues long. From germline, CDR1 is SQVTM and CDR2 ANQGSEA. Trimming took off 5 bases at V and 1 base at J, with 9 bases between the two ends. CDR3 bases: TGCAGCGTTTCCGGACGGTCCTACGAGCAGTACTTC. The encoded protein is CSVSGRSYEQYF.

This clone has only a few counts. The genes are TRBV18 and TRBJ2-5; no definite D call. The CDR3 extends over 14 amino acids. Looked up from germline, CDR1 is KGHSH and CDR2 is LQKENI. Trimming pared 5 bases from V and 2 bases from J, leaving 12 bases between. CDR3 sequence (DNA): TGTGCCAGCTCAATCAGAGATCTACAAGAGACCCAGTACTTC. Amino acid sequence: CASSIRDLQETQYF.

The chain carries TRBV30 and TRBJ1-5; the D is unclear. The CDR3 consists of 15 residues. Germline V lookup: CDR1 GTSNPN, CDR2 SVGIG (reference sequence). The V end was cut by 2 bases, the J end by 0 bases, with 11 bases between. CDR3 protein: CAWSSGGHSNQPQHF. The CDR3 coding sequence is TGTGCCTGGAGTTCGGGAGGGCATAGCAATCAGCCCCAGCATTTT.

The rearrangement links TRBV29-1 to TRBJ2-1; D tentatively fits TRBD1 or TRBD2 (5 bases each). The length of the CDR3 is 14 residues. V was pared by 8 bases and J by 9 bases, with 23 bases between. Germline lookup yields CDR1 SQVTM and CDR2 ANQGSEA. The CDR3 is CSTQGAVGIREQFF. DNA of the CDR3: TGCAGCACCCAGGGAGCTGTGGGCATTCGTGAGCAGTTCTTC.

The V gene is TRBV5-6, the J gene TRBJ2-7; a possible D gene is TRBD1 (6 bases). This CDR3 is 15 amino acids long. In germline, CDR1 is SGHDT, CDR2 YYEEEE. V lost 2 bases to trimming and J lost 0 bases, with 12 bases between them. For the CDR3, the DNA is TGTGCCAGCAGCTTCTGGGGGCAAAGCTCCTACGAGCAGTACTTC. Translated: CASSFWGQSSYEQYF.

Regarding this clone: Being one base from a much bigger clone, this may be a read error. At the DNA level, this CDR3 is encoded by other sequences in the same sample as well. The rearrangement joins TRBV10-3 to TRBJ2-1; D remains ambiguous. The germline gives CDR1 ENHRY, CDR2 SYGVKD. This CDR3 contains 15 residues. Trimming stripped 4 bases from V and 1 base from J, with 11 bases between. The CDR3 region is CAISGGLVSYNEQFF. CDR3 DNA sequence: TGTGCCATCAGTGGGGGTCTAGTGTCCTACAATGAGCAGTTCTTC.

CDR3 region: CASSPPGQPSYEQYF. The CDR3 DNA follows: TGTGCCAGCTCACCACCGGGACAGCCCTCCTACGAGCAGTACTTC. The genes are TRBV18 and TRBJ2-7; TRBD1 matches 7 bases. Germline trimming cut 0 bases from V and 0 bases from J; bases unmatched to any gene: 2. CDR1 and CDR2 (germline): KGHSH, LQKENI. The CDR3 is 15 amino acids.

The chain couples TRBV7-2 to TRBJ1-2, with D possibly TRBD1 on 5 matching bases. The V end lost 5 bases, the J end lost 2 bases, and 9 bases lay between the germline ends. Looked up from germline, CDR1 is SGHTA and CDR2 is FQGNSA. The CDR3 runs 13 residues. The CDR3 nucleotides read TGTGCCAGCAGCCCCAGGGCCAACTATGGCTACACCTTC. Encoded protein: CASSPRANYGYTF.

This chain joins TRBV10-3 and TRBJ2-1, with TRBD1 identical over 7 bases. CDR1 is ENHRY and CDR2 is SYGVKD in the germline V gene. The CDR3 runs 14 residues. J was trimmed by 8 bases and V by 5 bases; bases with no gene match: 9. CDR3 residues: CAISPRQGGDEQFF. Here the CDR3 DNA reads TGTGCCATCAGTCCCAGACAGGGTGGGGATGAGCAGTTCTTC.

As DNA, the CDR3 is TGTGCCATCAGTGATGAGCGGACAGGGTCATACAATGAGCAGTTCTTC. The encoded protein is CAISDERTGSYNEQFF. J is TRBJ2-1 and V is TRBV10-3; 8 nucleotides match TRBD1. Germline V lookup: CDR1 ENHRY, CDR2 SYGVKD. Unmatched junction bases numbered 8, after V lost 3 bases and J lost 4 bases. The CDR3 is 16 residues long.

The V call is TRBV9, the J call TRBJ2-1; a possible D gene is TRBD2 (5 bases). The CDR3 is made up of 18 amino acids. CDR1 and CDR2 (germline): SGDLS, YYNGEE. V lost 0 bases to trimming and J lost 0 bases, with 16 bases between them. CDR3 sequence: CASSVGWSGVSSYNEQFF. The CDR3 DNA sequence: TGTGCCAGCAGCGTAGGATGGTCCGGGGTAAGCTCCTACAATGAGCAGTTCTTC.

The chain uses TRBV19 and TRBJ2-3; unclear D gene. This CDR3 is 14 amino acids long. V gave up 7 bases and J gave up 0 bases, with 11 bases separating them. Germline V lookup: CDR1 LNHDA, CDR2 SQIVND (reference sequence). In nucleotides, the CDR3 is TGTGCCAGTAAGGGCCAAGCTAGCACAGATACGCAGTATTTT. It encodes CASKGQASTDTQYF. The full variable domain, in which reference TRBV19 and TRBJ2-3 provide the parts outside the CDR3, is DGGITQSPKYLFRKEGQNVTLSCEQNLNHDAMYWYRQDPGQGLRLIYYSQIVNDFQKGDIAEGYSVSREKKESFPLTVTSAQKNPTAFYLCASKGQASTDTQYFGPGTRLTVL.

The chain employs TRBV29-1 and TRBJ2-7, with D tentatively TRBD2 (5 bases). CDR1 is SQVTM, CDR2 ANQGSEA, per germline. The CDR3 is 16 residues long. The CDR3, as DNA: TGCAGTGCAGGTCCCCCCCGGGATCACCGCTCCTACGAGCAGTACTTC. This translates into CSAGPPRDHRSYEQYF.

CDR3 in amino acids: CASSGSQETQYF. For the CDR3, the DNA is TGTGCCAGCAGCGGCTCCCAAGAGACCCAGTACTTC. This chain uses TRBV6-1 with TRBJ2-5; D is undetermined. This CDR3 contains 12 residues. CDR1 MNHNS and CDR2 SASEGT come from the germline V gene. V gave up 6 bases and J gave up 1 base, with 6 bases separating them.

The chain employs TRBV29-1 and TRBJ2-3; 7 bases fit TRBD1. Trimming removed 3 bases from V and 1 base from J; junction bases left unmatched: 7. The CDR3 runs to 15 residues. Germline V gives CDR1 SQVTM, CDR2 ANQGSEA. The CDR3 loop is CSVEGQQGGTDTQYF. The CDR3, as DNA: TGCAGCGTTGAGGGACAGCAAGGGGGCACAGATACGCAGTATTTT.

This sequence joins TRBV28 and TRBJ1-5; maybe TRBD1 (6 bases). CDR1 and CDR2 (germline): MDHEN, SYDVKM. Trimming took 5 bases from V and 2 from J, leaving 10 bases between them. The CDR3 spans 14 residues. The CDR3 reads CASSTHRGNQPQHF. The CDR3 coding sequence is TGTGCCAGCAGTACCCACAGGGGCAATCAGCCCCAGCATTTT.

This clone has just one count. The chain has TRBV5-4 and TRBJ2-4, with a possible D match to TRBD1 (5 bases). V was trimmed by 5 bases and J by 5 bases, leaving 11 bases between them. The CDR3 has 13 residues. CDR1 is SGHNT and CDR2 is YYREEE in the germline V gene (reference sequence). DNA of the CDR3: TGTGCCAGCAGTTTAGACAGAGAAAACATTCAGTACTTC. It is translated as CASSLDRENIQYF.

This clone was counted a few times. The rearrangement joins TRBV19 to TRBJ1-5, with unresolved D. Germline V CDR1 and CDR2: LNHDA, SQIVND (reference sequence). The CDR3 totals 12 residues. The germline V and J ends were trimmed by 9 bases and 5 bases, with 11 bases remaining between them. The chain's CDR3 is CASAAGYQPQHF. The DNA of the CDR3 is TGTGCCAGCGCCGCGGGTTATCAGCCCCAGCATTTT.

V usage is TRBV19 and J usage is TRBJ2-2; TRBD2 matches at 8 bases. This CDR3 has 14 amino acids. Per the germline V gene, CDR1 is LNHDA and CDR2 is SQIVND (reference sequence). V lost 6 bases to trimming and J lost 6 bases; unmatched junction nucleotides: 6. The CDR3 DNA is TGTGCCAGTAGCGGCGGGAGGATGGCCGGGGAGCTGTTTTTT. This translates into CASSGGRMAGELFF.

This clone was found once. This sequence joins TRBV11-2 and TRBJ2-2, with TRBD1 matching 9 bases. J was trimmed by 5 bases and V by 3 bases; bases with no gene match: 10. CDR1 is SGHAT, CDR2 FQNNGV, per germline. The CDR3 runs 17 residues. CDR3 DNA: TGTGCCAGCAGCTTCTCCCCATCACAGGGGGCAACCGGGGAGCTGTTTTTT. Protein sequence: CASSFSPSQGATGELFF.